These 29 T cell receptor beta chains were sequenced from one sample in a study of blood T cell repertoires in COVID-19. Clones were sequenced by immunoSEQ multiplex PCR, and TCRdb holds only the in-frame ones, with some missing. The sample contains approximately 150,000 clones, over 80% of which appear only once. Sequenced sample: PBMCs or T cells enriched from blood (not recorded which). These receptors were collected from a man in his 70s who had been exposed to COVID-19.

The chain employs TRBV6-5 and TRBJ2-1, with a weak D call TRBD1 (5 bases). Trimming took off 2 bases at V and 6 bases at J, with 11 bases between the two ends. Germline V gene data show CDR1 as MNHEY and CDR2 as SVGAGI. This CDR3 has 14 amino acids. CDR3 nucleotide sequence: TGTGCCAGCAGTTACGGGAATCAGGGCAATGAGCAGTTCTTC. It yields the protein CASSYGNQGNEQFF.

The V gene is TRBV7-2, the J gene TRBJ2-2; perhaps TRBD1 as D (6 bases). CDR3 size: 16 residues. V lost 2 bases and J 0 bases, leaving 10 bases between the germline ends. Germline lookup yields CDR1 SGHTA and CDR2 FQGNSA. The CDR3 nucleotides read TGTGCCAGCAGCTTAAAGGGGGTACCGAACACCGGGGAGCTGTTTTTT. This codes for CASSLKGVPNTGELFF.

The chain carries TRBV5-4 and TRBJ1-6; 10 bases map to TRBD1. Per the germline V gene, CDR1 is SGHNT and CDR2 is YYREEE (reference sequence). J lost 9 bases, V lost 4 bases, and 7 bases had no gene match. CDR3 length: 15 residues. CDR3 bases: TGTGCCAGCAGCCCGGGACAGGGGACGGGTTCACCCCTCCACTTT. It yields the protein CASSPGQGTGSPLHF. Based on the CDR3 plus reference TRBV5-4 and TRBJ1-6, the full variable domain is ETGVTQSPTHLIKTRGQQVTLRCSSQSGHNTVSWYQQALGQGPQFIFQYYREEENGRGNFPPRFSGLQFPNYSSELNVNALELDDSALYLCASSPGQGTGSPLHFGNGTRLTVT.

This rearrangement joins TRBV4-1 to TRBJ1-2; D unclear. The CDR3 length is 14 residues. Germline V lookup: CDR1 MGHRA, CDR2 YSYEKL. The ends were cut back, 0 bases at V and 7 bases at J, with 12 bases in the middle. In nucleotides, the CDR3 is TGCGCCAGCAGCCAAGAGTCTACCGGGGTTGGCTACACCTTC. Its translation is CASSQESTGVGYTF.

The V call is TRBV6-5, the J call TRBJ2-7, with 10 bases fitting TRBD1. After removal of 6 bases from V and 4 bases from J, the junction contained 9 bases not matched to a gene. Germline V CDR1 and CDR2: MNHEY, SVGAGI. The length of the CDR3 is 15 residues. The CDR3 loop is CASRETGGAGYEQYF. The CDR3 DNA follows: TGTGCCAGCAGGGAGACAGGGGGCGCAGGGTACGAGCAGTACTTC.

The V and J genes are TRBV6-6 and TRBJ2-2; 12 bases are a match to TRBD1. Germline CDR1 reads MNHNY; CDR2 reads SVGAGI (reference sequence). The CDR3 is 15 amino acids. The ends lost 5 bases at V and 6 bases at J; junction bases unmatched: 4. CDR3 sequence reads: CASSPGQGASGELFF. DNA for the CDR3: TGTGCCAGCAGTCCGGGACAGGGGGCCTCCGGGGAGCTGTTTTTT.

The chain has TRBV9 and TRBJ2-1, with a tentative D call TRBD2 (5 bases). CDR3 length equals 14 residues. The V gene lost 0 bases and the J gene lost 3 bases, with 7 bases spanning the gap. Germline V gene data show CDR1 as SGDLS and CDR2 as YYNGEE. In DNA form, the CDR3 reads TGTGCCAGCAGCGTAGAGCGGAACTACAATGAGCAGTTCTTC. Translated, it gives CASSVERNYNEQFF.

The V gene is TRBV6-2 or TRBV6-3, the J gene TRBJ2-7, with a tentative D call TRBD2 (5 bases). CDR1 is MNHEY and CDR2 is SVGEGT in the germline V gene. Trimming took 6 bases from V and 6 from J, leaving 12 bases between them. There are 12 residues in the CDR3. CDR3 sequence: CASSLLALEQYF. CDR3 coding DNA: TGTGCCAGCAGCCTCCTAGCCCTCGAGCAGTACTTC.

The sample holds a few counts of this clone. CDR3 DNA sequence: TGTGCCTGGATCCCCGGACAGGGGGCCTATGGCTACACCTTC. Protein product: CAWIPGQGAYGYTF. The V call is TRBV30, the J call TRBJ1-2, with TRBD1 matching over 11 bases. The length of the CDR3 is 14 residues. The germline CDR1 and CDR2 sequences are GTSNPN and SVGIG (reference sequence). V trimming: 4 bases; J trimming: 4 bases; junction bases outside the gene matches: 5.

CDR3 sequence (DNA): TGTGCCAGCAGCCGGGACAGGGACACTGAAGCTTTCTTT. It encodes CASSRDRDTEAFF. The genes are TRBV7-2 and TRBJ1-1, with 9 nucleotides matching TRBD1. The CDR3 sequence is 13 residues long. V lost 5 bases to trimming and J lost 3 bases; unmatched junction nucleotides: 1. The germline gives CDR1 SGHTA, CDR2 FQGNSA.

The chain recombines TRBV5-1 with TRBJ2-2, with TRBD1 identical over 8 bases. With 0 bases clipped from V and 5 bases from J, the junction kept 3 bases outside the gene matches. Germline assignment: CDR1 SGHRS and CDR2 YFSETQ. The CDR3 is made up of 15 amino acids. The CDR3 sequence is CASSLGQGATGELFF. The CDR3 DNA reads TGCGCCAGCAGCTTGGGGCAGGGGGCTACCGGGGAGCTGTTTTTT.

The CDR3, as DNA: TGTGCCAGCATACCAACAGGGAATGGAAACACCATATATTTT. Translation gives CASIPTGNGNTIYF. The genes are TRBV7-2 and TRBJ1-3; tentatively, D is TRBD1 (6 bases). The CDR3 is 14 residues long. Trimming pared 7 bases from V and 3 bases from J, leaving 13 bases between. CDR1 is SGHTA and CDR2 is FQGNSA in the germline V gene.

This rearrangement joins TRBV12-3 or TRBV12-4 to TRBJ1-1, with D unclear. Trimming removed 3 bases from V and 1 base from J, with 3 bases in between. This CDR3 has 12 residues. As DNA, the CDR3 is TGTGCCAGCAGTTTTCAGAACACTGAAGCTTTCTTT. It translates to CASSFQNTEAFF.

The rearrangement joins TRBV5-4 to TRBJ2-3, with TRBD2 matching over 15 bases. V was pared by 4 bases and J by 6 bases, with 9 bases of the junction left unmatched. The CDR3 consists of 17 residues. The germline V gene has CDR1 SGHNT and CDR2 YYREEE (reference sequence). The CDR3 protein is CASSARTSGGARDTQYF. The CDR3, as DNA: TGTGCCAGCAGCGCGAGGACTAGCGGGGGGGCCAGGGATACGCAGTATTTT. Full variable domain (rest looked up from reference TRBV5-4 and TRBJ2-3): ETGVTQSPTHLIKTRGQQVTLRCSSQSGHNTVSWYQQALGQGPQFIFQYYREEENGRGNFPPRFSGLQFPNYSSELNVNALELDDSALYLCASSARTSGGARDTQYFGPGTRLTVL.

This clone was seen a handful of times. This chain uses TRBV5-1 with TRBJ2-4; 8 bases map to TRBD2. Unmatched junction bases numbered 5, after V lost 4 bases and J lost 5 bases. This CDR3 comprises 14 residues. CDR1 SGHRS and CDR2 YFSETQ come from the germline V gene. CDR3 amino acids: CASSPPGLENIQYF. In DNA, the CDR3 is TGCGCCAGCAGCCCCCCGGGACTAGAAAACATTCAGTACTTC.

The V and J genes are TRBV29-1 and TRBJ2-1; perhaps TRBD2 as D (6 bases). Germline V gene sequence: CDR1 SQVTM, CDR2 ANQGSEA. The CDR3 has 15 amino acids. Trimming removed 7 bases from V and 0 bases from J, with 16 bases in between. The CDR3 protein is CSARGTGASYNEQFF. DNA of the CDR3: TGCAGCGCCCGAGGAACGGGAGCCTCCTACAATGAGCAGTTCTTC.

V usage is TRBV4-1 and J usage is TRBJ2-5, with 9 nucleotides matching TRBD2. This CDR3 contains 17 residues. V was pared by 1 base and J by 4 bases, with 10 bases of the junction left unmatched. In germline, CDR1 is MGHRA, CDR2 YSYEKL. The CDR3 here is CASSQVSGRGGPETQYF. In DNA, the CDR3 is TGCGCCAGCAGCCAAGTCAGCGGGCGGGGGGGCCCAGAGACCCAGTACTTC.

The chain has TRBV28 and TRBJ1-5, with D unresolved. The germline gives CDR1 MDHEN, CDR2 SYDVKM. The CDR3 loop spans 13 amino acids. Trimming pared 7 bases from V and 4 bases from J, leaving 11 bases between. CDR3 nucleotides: TGTGCCAGCACCCTACCCCCAAATCAGCCCCAGCATTTT. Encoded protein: CASTLPPNQPQHF.

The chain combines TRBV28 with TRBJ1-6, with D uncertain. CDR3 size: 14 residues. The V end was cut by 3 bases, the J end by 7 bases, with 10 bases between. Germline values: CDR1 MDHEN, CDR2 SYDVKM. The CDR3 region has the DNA TGTGCCAGCAGTTTCCGCGGGGAGAATTCACCCCTCCACTTT. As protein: CASSFRGENSPLHF.

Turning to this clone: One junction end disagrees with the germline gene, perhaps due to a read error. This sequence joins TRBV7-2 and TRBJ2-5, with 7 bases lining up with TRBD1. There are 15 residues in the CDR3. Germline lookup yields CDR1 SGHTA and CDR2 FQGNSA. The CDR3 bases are TGTGCCAGCAGCCTAGCCATCAGGGGGAAAGAGACCCAGTACTTC. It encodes CASSLAIRGKETQYF.

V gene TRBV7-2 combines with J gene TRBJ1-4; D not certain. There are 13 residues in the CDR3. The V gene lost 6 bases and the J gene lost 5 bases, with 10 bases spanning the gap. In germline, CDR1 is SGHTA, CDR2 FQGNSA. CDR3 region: CASSGGYNEKLFF. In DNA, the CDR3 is TGTGCCAGCAGTGGCGGTTACAATGAAAAACTGTTTTTT.

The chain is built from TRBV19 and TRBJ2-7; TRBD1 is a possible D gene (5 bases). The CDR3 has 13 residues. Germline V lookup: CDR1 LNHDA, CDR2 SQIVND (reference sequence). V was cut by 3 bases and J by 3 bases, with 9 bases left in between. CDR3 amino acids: CASSIAGNYEQYF. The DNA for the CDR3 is TGTGCCAGTAGTATTGCAGGGAACTACGAGCAGTACTTC.

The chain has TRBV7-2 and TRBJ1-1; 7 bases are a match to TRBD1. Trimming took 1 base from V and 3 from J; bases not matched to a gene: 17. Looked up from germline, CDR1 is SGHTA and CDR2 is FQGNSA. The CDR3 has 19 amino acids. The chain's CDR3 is CASSLGLGQGVISDTEAFF. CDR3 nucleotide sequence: TGTGCCAGCAGCTTAGGATTAGGGCAGGGGGTAATCTCGGACACTGAAGCTTTCTTT.

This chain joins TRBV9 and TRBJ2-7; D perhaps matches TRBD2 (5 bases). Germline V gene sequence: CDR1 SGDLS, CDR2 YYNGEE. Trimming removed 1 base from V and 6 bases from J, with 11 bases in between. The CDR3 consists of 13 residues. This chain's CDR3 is CASSVKDGSEQYF. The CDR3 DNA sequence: TGTGCCAGCAGCGTAAAAGATGGGAGCGAGCAGTACTTC.

This chain's CDR3 is CASSQLAGASYEQYF. CDR3 DNA: TGTGCCAGCAGTCAATTAGCGGGGGCCTCCTACGAGCAGTACTTC. The rearrangement joins TRBV6-2 or TRBV6-3 to TRBJ2-7; 9 positions agree with TRBD2. The germline gives CDR1 MNHEY, CDR2 SVGEGT. J was trimmed by 0 bases and V by 5 bases; bases with no gene match: 5. CDR3 size: 15 residues.

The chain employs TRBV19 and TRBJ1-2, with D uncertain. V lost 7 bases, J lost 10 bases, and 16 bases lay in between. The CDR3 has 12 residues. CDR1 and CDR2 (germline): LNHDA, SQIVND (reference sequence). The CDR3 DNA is TGTGCCAGTACTGCGGGGTTCTTCGACTACACCTTC. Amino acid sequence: CASTAGFFDYTF.

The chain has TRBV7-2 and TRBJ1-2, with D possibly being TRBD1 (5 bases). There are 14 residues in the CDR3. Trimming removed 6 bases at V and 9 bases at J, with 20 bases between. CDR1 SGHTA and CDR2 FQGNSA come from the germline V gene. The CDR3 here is CASSLGGVLSSYTF. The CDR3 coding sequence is TGTGCCAGCAGTCTGGGAGGGGTGCTATCGAGCTACACCTTC. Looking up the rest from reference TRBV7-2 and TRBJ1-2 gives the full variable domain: GAGVSQSPSNKVTEKGKDVELRCDPISGHTALYWYRQSLGQGLEFLIYFQGNSAPDKSGLPSDRFSAERTGGSVSTLTIQRTQQEDSAVYLCASSLGGVLSSYTFGSGTRLTVV.

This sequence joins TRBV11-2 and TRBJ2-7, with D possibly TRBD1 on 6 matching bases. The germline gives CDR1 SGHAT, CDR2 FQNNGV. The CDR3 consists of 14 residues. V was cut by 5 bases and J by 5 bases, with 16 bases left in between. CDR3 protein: CASSTGQSSDEQYF. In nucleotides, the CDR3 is TGTGCCAGCAGCACTGGACAGAGTTCGGACGAGCAGTACTTC.

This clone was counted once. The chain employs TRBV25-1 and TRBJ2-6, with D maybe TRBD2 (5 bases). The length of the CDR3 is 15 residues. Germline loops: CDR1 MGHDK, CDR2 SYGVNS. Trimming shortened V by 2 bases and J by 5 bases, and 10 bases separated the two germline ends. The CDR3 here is CASSERDSRANVLTF. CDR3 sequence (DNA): TGTGCCAGCAGTGAACGGGATTCTAGGGCCAACGTCCTGACTTTC.